This T cell receptor beta chain stems from a study of response to subunit inactivated influenza vaccine. From the RT-PCR reads, TCRdb called clonotypes with MiXCR, one entry per CDR3 protein. The table includes some 300,000 distinct CDR3 sequences, about 20% detected once. This clonotype has only a few counts. Its target is not known. One junction end does not reproduce the germline sequence, and a read error may be involved. Notes on the study in general: Few additional T cells are recruited per seasonal influenza vaccination, authors suggested.

This CDR3 region has 17 residues. Germline lookup yields CDR1 SSHAT and CDR2 FNYEAQ (reference sequence). Sequencing used PBMCs from blood, obtained approximately 20 months after vaccination. J is TRBJ1-5 and V is TRBV7-7, with D perhaps TRBD1 (6 bases). The source of this sequence is a man aged 50-75 years who received an inactivated influenza vaccine. CDR3 amino acids: CASSFARPAWGPQPQHF. CDR3 bases: TGTGCTAGCAGCTTCGCCCGGCCAGCGTGGGGGCCTCAGCCCCAGCATTTT.